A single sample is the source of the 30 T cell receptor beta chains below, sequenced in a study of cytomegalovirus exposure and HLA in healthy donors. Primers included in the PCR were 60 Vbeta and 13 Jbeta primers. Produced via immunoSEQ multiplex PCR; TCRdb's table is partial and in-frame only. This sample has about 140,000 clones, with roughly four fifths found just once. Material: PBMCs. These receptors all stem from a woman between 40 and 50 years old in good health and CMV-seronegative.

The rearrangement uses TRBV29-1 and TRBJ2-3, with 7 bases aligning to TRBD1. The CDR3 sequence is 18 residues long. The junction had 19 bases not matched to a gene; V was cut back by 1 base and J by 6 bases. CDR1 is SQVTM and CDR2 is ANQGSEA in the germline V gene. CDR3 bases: TGCAGCGTTGAAGGAAGTTTTAGGACAGGCCTTCAGGGGGATACGCAGTATTTT. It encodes CSVEGSFRTGLQGDTQYF.

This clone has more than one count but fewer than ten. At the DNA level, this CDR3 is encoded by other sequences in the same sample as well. CDR3 amino acids: CASSELSGGSSYEQYF. The CDR3 DNA follows: TGTGCCAGCAGTGAATTAAGCGGGGGAAGCTCCTACGAGCAGTACTTC. The gene calls are TRBV6-1 and TRBJ2-7; 8 bases fit TRBD2. The CDR3 contains 16 residues. The trim removed 2 bases at V and 0 bases at J, leaving 6 bases unmatched. Germline-derived CDR1 and CDR2 are MNHNS and SASEGT.

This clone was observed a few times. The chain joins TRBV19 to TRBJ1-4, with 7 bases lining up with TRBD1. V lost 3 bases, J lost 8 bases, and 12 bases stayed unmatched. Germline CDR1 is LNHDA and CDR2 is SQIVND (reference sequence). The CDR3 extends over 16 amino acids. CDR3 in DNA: TGTGCCAGTAGTATTACCCACAGGGGAAGAGGAGAAAAACTGTTTTTT. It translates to CASSITHRGRGEKLFF.

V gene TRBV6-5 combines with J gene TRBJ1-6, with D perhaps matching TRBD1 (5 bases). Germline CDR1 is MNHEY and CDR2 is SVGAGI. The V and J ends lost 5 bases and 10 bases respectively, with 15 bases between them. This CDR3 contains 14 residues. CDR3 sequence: CASSAVRESSPLHF. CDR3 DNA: TGTGCCAGCAGTGCGGTCAGGGAATCATCACCCCTCCACTTT.

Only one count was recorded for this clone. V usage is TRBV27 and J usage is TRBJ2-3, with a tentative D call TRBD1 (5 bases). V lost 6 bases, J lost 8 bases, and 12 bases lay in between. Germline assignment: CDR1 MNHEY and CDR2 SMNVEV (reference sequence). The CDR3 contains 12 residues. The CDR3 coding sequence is TGTGCCAGCAGGGGGATTCAGGGTACGCAGTATTTT. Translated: CASRGIQGTQYF.

CDR3 coding DNA: TGTGCCAGCAGCTACTCTTCGGTGAACACTGAAGCTTTCTTT. Translating gives CASSYSSVNTEAFF. The chain couples TRBV5-8 to TRBJ1-1; D gene ambiguous. Per germline, CDR1 SGHTS and CDR2 YDEGEE. V dropped 3 bases and J dropped 0 bases, with 9 bases sitting between them. The CDR3 runs 14 residues.

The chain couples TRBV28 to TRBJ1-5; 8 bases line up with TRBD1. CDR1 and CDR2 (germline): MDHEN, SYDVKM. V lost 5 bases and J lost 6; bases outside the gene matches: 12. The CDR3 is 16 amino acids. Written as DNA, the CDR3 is TGTGCCAGCAGTGTGCGGGGGCAGGGGGCTTTTCAGCCCCAGCATTTT. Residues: CASSVRGQGAFQPQHF.

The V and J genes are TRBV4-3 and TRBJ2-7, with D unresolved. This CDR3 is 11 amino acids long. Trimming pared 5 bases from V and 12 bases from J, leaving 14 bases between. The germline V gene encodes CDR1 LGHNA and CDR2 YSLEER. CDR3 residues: CASSTPHKPYV. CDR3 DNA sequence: TGCGCCAGCAGCACCCCCCATAAGCCGTACGTC.

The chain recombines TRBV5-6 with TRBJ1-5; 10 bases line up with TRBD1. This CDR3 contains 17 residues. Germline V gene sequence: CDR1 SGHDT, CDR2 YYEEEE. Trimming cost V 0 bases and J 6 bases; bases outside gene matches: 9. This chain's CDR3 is CASSLARRQGAGQPQHF. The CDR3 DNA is TGTGCCAGCAGCTTGGCCAGGAGACAGGGGGCGGGTCAGCCCCAGCATTTT.

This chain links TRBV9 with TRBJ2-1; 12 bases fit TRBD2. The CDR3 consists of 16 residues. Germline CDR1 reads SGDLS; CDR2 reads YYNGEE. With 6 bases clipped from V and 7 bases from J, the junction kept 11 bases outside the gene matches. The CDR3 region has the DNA TGTGCCAGCAACATCAACCTAGCGGGGGGGCCGAATGAGCAGTTCTTC. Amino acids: CASNINLAGGPNEQFF.

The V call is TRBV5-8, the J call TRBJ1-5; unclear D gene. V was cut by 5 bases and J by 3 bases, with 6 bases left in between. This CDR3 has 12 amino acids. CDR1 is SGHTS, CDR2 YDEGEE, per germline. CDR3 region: CASRSYNQPQHF. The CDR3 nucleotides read TGTGCCAGCAGGTCGTACAATCAGCCCCAGCATTTT. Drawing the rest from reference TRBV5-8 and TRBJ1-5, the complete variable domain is EAGVTQSPTHLIKTRGQQATLRCSPISGHTSVYWYQQALGLGLQFLLWYDEGEERNRGNFPPRFSGRQFPNYSSELNVNALELEDSALYLCASRSYNQPQHFGDGTRLSIL.

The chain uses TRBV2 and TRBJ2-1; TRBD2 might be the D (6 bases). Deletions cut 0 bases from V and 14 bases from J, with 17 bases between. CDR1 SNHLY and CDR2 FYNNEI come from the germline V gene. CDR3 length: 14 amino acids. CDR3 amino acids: CASSEAQGGSDEFF. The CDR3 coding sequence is TGTGCCAGCAGTGAAGCGCAAGGAGGGAGTGACGAGTTCTTC.

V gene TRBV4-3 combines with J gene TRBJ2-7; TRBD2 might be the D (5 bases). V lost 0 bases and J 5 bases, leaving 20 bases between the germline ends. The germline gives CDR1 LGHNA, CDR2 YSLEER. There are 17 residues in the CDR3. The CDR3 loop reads CASSQDWASGLLNEQYV. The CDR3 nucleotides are TGCGCCAGCAGCCAAGATTGGGCGAGCGGCCTGCTTAACGAGCAGTACGTC.

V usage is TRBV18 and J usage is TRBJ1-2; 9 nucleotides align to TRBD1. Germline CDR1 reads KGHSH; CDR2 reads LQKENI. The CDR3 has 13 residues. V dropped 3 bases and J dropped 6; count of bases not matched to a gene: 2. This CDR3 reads CASSPGQGHGYTF. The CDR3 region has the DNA TGTGCCAGCTCACCGGGACAGGGTCATGGCTACACCTTC.

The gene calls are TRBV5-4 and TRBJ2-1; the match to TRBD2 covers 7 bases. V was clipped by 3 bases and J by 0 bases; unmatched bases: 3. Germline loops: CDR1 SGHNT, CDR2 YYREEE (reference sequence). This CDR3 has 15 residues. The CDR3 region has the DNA TGTGCCAGCAGCTCGGGGACTACCTCCTACAATGAGCAGTTCTTC. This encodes CASSSGTTSYNEQFF.

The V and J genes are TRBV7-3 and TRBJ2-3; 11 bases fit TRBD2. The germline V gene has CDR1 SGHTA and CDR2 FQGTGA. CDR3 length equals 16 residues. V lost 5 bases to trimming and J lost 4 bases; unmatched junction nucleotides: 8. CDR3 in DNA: TGTGCCAGCAGCCAAACTAGCGGGGGTTCCGCAGATACGCAGTATTTT. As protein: CASSQTSGGSADTQYF.

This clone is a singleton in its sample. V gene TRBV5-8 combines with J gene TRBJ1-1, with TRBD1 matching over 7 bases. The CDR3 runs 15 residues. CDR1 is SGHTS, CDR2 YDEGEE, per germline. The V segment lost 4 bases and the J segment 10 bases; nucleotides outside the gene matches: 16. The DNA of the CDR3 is TGTGCCAGCAGCAAATGGACAGGATCCCTCGGTGGAGCTTTCTTT. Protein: CASSKWTGSLGGAFF.

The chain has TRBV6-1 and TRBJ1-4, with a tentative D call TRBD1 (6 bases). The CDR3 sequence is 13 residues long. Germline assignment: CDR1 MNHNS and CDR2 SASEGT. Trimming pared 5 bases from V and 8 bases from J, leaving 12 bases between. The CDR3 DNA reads TGTGCCAGCAGTACAGGGATCGGGGAAAAACTGTTTTTT. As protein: CASSTGIGEKLFF.

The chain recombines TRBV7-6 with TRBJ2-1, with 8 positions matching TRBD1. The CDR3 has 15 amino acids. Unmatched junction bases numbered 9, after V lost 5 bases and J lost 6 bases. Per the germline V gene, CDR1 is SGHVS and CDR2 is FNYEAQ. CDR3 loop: CASSTRTGPSNEQFF. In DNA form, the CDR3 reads TGTGCCAGCAGCACGCGGACAGGGCCCAGCAATGAGCAGTTCTTC.

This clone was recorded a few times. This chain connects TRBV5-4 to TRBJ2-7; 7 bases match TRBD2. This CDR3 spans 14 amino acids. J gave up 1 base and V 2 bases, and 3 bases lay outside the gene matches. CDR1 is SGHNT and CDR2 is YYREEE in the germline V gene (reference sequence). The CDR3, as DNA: TGTGCCAGCAGCTTATCCGGGAGGTCCTACGAGCAGTACTTC. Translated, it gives CASSLSGRSYEQYF. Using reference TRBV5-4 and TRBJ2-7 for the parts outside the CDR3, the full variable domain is ETGVTQSPTHLIKTRGQQVTLRCSSQSGHNTVSWYQQALGQGPQFIFQYYREEENGRGNFPPRFSGLQFPNYSSELNVNALELDDSALYLCASSLSGRSYEQYFGPGTRLTVT.

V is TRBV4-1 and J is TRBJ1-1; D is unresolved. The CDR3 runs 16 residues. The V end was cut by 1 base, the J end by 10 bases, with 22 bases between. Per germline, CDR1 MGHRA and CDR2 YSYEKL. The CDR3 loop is CASSQVNLVAGWVAFF. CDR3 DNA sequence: TGCGCCAGCAGCCAAGTTAATTTGGTCGCGGGGTGGGTAGCTTTCTTT.

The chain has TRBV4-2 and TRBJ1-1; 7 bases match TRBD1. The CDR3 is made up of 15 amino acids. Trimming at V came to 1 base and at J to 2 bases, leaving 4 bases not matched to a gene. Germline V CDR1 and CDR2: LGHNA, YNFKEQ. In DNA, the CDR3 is TGTGCCAGCAGCCAAGGTCAGGGGGGAAACACTGAAGCTTTCTTT. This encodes CASSQGQGGNTEAFF.

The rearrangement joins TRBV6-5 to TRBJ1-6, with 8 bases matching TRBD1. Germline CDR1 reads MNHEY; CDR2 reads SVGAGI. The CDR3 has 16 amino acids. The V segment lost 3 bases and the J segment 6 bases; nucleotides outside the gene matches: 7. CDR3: CASSYFPGQANSPLHF. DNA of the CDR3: TGTGCCAGCAGTTATTTTCCGGGACAGGCTAATTCACCCCTCCACTTT.

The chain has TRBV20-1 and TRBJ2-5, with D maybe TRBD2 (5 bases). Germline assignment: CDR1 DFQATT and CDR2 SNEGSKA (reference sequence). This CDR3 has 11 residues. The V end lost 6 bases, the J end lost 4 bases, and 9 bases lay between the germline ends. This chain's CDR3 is CSATRGETQYF. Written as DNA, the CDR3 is TGCAGTGCAACTAGAGGAGAGACCCAGTACTTC.

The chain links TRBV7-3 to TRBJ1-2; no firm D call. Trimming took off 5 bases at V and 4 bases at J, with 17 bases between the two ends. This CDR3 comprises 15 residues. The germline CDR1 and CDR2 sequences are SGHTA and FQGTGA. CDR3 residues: CASSQSGRPTYGYTF. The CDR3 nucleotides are TGTGCCAGCAGCCAATCCGGGAGGCCCACCTATGGCTACACCTTC.

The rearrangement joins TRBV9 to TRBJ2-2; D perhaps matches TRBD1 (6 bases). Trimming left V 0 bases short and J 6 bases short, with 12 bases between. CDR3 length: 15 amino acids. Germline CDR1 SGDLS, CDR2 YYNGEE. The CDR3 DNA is TGTGCCAGCAGCGTAGGTGGCAGGGGTTCCGGGGAGCTGTTTTTT. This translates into CASSVGGRGSGELFF.

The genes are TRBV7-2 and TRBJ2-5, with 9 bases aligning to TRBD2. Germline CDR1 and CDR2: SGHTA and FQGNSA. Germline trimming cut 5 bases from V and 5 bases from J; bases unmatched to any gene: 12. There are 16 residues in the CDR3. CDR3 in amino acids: CASSLSKRGALETQYF. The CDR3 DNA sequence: TGTGCCAGCAGCCTATCTAAGCGGGGGGCTCTGGAGACCCAGTACTTC.

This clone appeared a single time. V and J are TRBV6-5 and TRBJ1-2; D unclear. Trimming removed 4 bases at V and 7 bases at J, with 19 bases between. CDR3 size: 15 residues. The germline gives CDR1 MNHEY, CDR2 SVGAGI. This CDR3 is CASSSGDRVRFGYTF. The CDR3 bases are TGTGCCAGCAGTTCTGGTGACCGGGTCCGGTTTGGCTACACCTTC.

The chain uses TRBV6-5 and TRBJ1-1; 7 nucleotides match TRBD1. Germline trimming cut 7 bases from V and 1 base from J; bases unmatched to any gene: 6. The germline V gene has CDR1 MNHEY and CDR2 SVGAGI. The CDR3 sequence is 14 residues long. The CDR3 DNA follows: TGTGCCAGCAATCACAGGGGTCGGAACACTGAAGCTTTCTTT. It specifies CASNHRGRNTEAFF.

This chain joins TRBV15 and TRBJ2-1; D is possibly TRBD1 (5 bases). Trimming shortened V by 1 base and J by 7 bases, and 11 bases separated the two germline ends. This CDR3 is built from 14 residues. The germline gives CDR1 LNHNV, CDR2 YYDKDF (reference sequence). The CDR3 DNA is TGTGCCACCAGCAGAGCCGACAGTACGAATGAGCAGTTCTTC. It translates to CATSRADSTNEQFF.